The clone carrying this T cell receptor beta chain was detected ten times or more. The V gene lost 11 bases and the J gene lost 0 bases, with 17 bases spanning the gap. The CDR3 is 14 amino acids. CDR1 and CDR2 (germline): SNHLY, FYNNEI. These data belong to a study of T-cell memory formation after mild COVID-19. TCRdb analysed the 5' RACE reads with MiXCR anew, one entry per CDR3 protein. The sample shows under 200,000 distinct CDR3 sequences, approximately 10% of them seen only once. Source material: PBMCs or a T cell subset sorted from them (not recorded which). This rearrangement joins TRBV2 to TRBJ2-7; D not resolved. The receptor's source is a young man who had mild COVID-19 (a few samples of this study predate the infection). Cell type and time point are not known. CDR3 nucleotides: TGTGCCTGGCCACGTGAGGACCACTCCTACGAGCAGTACTTC. Translation: CAWPREDHSYEQYF.